This is a list of T cell receptor beta chains from one sample in a study of CD8+ T cells in alopecia areata. TCRdb's copy holds only in-frame clones and misses some; the assay was immunoSEQ multiplex PCR. The data hold some 170,000 clones, with less than 75% observed a single time. The sample was CD8+ T cells sorted from blood, taken at week 0. The receptors were gathered from a human donor with alopecia areata. The CDR3 runs from the conserved cysteine through the conserved F or W. A D gene is named only where the DNA matches it firmly. Clone size is not always given. Where it is, it says once, few, many or a class for expanded clones.

j_call clone_size d_call v_call cdr3_aa cdr3_nt
TRBJ1-1 NA NA TRBV13 CASSLGVNTEAFF TGTGCCAGCAGCTTAGGCGTAAACACTGAAGCTTTCTTT
TRBJ2-2 few NA TRBV2 CASLETSGELFF TGTGCCAGCCTGGAGACCTCCGGGGAGCTGTTTTTT
TRBJ2-7 NA TRBD1 TRBV9 CASSGQGSYEQYF TGTGCCAGCAGCGGACAGGGGTCCTACGAGCAGTACTTC
TRBJ2-7 NA NA TRBV2 CASIPSGRSYEQYF TGTGCCAGCATCCCCTCTGGGCGGTCCTACGAGCAGTACTTC
TRBJ2-7 NA NA TRBV5-6 CASSLSSYEQYF TGTGCCAGCAGCTTATCCAGCTACGAGCAGTACTTC
TRBJ2-7 NA NA TRBV27 CASLTLSQGRYEQYF TGTGCCAGCCTAACTCTTTCTCAGGGACGCTACGAGCAGTACTTC
TRBJ1-4 NA NA TRBV4-1 CASSQVTATNEKLFF TGCGCCAGCAGCCAGGTGACAGCAACTAATGAAAAACTGTTTTTT
TRBJ1-1 NA NA TRBV6-6 CASTQSTEAFF TGTGCCAGCACCCAGAGCACTGAAGCTTTCTTT
TRBJ1-1 NA NA TRBV9 CASSAISREAFF TGTGCCAGCAGCGCTATAAGTCGTGAAGCTTTCTTT
TRBJ1-5 NA NA TRBV30 CAWSVMKNQPQHF TGTGCCTGGAGTGTGATGAAAAATCAGCCCCAGCATTTT
TRBJ2-1 NA TRBD2 TRBV5-6 CASSLGTSPYNEQFF TGTGCCAGCAGCCTGGGGACTAGCCCCTACAATGAGCAGTTCTTC
TRBJ2-7 many NA TRBV7-9 CASSITDYEQYF TGTGCCAGCAGCATCACCGACTACGAGCAGTACTTC
TRBJ1-2 NA NA TRBV30 CAERVGNGCTF TGTGCCGAGAGGGTGGGGAATGGCTGCACCTTC
TRBJ1-5 NA NA TRBV29-1 CSVGEGPGDQPQHF TGCAGCGTGGGGGAAGGCCCGGGGGATCAGCCCCAGCATTTT
TRBJ1-4 once NA TRBV6-5 CASSYSGWENEKLFF TGTGCCAGCAGTTACTCGGGGTGGGAGAATGAAAAACTGTTTTTT
TRBJ1-2 NA NA TRBV30 CAWRSRVGGYTF TGTGCCTGGAGGTCCCGGGTGGGTGGCTACACCTTC
TRBJ2-3 few TRBD1 TRBV6-1 CASSEEQGSTDTQYF TGTGCCAGCAGTGAAGAACAGGGGTCCACAGATACGCAGTATTTT
TRBJ2-7 NA NA TRBV7-9 CASSLGRYEQYF TGTGCCAGCAGCTTAGGGCGCTACGAGCAGTACTTC
TRBJ2-7 NA NA TRBV7-9 CASSWDLEIEQYF TGTGCCAGCAGCTGGGACCTAGAAATCGAGCAGTACTTC